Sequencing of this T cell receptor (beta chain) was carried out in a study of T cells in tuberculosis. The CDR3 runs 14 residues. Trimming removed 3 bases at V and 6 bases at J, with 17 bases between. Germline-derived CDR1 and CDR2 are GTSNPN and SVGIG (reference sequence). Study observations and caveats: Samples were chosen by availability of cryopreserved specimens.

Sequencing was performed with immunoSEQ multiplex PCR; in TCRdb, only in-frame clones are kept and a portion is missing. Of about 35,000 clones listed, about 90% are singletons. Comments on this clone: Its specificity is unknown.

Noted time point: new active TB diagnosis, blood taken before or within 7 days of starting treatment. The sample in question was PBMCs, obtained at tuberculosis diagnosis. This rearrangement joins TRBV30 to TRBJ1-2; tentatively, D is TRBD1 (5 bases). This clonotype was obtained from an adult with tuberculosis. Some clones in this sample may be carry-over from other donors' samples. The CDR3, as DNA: TGTGCCTGGAGCCCGGCAGGGAAGATTAATGGCTACACCTTC. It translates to CAWSPAGKINGYTF.